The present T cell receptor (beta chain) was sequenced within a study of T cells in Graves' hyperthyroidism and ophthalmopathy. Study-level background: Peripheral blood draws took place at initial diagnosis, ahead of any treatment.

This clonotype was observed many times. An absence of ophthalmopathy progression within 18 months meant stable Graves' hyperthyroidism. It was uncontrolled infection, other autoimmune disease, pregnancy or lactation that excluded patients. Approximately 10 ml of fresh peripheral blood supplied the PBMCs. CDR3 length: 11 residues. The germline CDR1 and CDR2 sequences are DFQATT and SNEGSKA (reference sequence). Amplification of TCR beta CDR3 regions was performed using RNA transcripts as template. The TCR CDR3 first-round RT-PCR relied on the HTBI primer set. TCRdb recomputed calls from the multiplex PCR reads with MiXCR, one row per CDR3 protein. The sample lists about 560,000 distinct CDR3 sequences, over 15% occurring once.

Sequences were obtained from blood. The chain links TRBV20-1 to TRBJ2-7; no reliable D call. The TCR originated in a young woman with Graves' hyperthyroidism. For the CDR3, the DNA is TGCAGCACGAGCACCGCTCGGGAGCAGTACTTC. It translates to CSTSTAREQYF.